A selection of T cell receptor beta chains follows, all from one sample in a study of cytomegalovirus exposure and HLA in healthy donors. Assay used: immunoSEQ multiplex PCR; TCRdb lists only in-frame clones, some missing. The profile shows 300,000 or so clones, 70% to 90% of them singletons. Sequencing used PBMCs. These receptors originate from a man between 25 and 39 years old in good health and CMV-seronegative. Both conserved end residues are part of each CDR3. Each record gives: D gene, V gene, J gene, CDR3 protein. D genes are given only for firm matches.

-	TRBV7-9	TRBJ1-6	CASSYGNSPLHF
-	TRBV5-6	TRBJ1-2	CASSESTNYYYGYTF
-	TRBV19	TRBJ1-1	CASSSRVGNTEAFF
-	TRBV19	TRBJ1-6	CASSIEFGGLESPLHF
-	TRBV27	TRBJ2-2	CASSSSPGTGELFF
TRBD2	TRBV5-1	TRBJ2-5	CASSLERGWRETQYF
TRBD1	TRBV15	TRBJ2-5	CATSRDLDRGFKTQYF
TRBD1	TRBV4-2	TRBJ1-2	CASSPQGRLSNYGYTF
TRBD1	TRBV14	TRBJ2-7	CASSQVDRGPPYF
TRBD2	TRBV4-1	TRBJ2-7	CASRSSGGREQYF
TRBD1	TRBV7-2	TRBJ1-2	CASSLGDRADLNYGYTF
-	TRBV29-1	TRBJ2-3	CSALDSTSTDTQYF
TRBD2	TRBV7-9	TRBJ2-3	CASSSSGGGLNTDTQYF
TRBD1	TRBV5-1	TRBJ1-2	CASSLRGQPSYGYTF
-	TRBV13	TRBJ2-3	CASSLRQTTDTQYF
TRBD1	TRBV7-2	TRBJ1-2	CASSVGQGYYGYTF
-	TRBV4-1	TRBJ2-7	CASSQDLEFGDVLYEQYF
TRBD1	TRBV7-9	TRBJ2-5	CASSLDRVETQYF
TRBD1	TRBV7-9	TRBJ2-5	CASSLYTGGKETQYF
-	TRBV6-5	TRBJ1-2	CASSRGTGGYTF
-	TRBV19	TRBJ2-1	CASSIMAGSDEQFF
TRBD2	TRBV10-2	TRBJ2-1	CAIRDLIAGTDNEQFF
TRBD2	TRBV18	TRBJ2-7	CASSPLAGGSDYEQYF
-	TRBV19	TRBJ2-4	CASSIFLAEGVNFERAKNIQYF
-	TRBV4-1	TRBJ1-2	CASSQDRGAGYGYTF
-	TRBV6-1	TRBJ2-2	CASSENRRAGGELFF
TRBD1	TRBV4-3	TRBJ2-2	CASSHPTRGQDTGELFF
-	TRBV7-2	TRBJ1-6	CASSSQVSPLHF
TRBD1	TRBV27	TRBJ1-2	CASTLLQGVDYGYTF
TRBD2	TRBV11-2	TRBJ2-7	CASSNTVTGGPYEQYF
TRBD1	TRBV19	TRBJ2-4	CASSRTGSAKNIQYF
-	TRBV6-5	TRBJ1-2	CASSYLAGQGMGYTF
-	TRBV27	TRBJ1-4	CASTKGGSTNEKLFF
TRBD1	TRBV9	TRBJ2-2	CASSDHVERGGIRELFF
TRBD1	TRBV9	TRBJ1-1	CASSVDIGGWNTEAFF
-	TRBV15	TRBJ1-4	CATSRETGFEKLFF
-	TRBV2	TRBJ2-2	CASSERNTGELFF
TRBD2	TRBV5-1	TRBJ2-1	CASSLRRGGGDEQFF